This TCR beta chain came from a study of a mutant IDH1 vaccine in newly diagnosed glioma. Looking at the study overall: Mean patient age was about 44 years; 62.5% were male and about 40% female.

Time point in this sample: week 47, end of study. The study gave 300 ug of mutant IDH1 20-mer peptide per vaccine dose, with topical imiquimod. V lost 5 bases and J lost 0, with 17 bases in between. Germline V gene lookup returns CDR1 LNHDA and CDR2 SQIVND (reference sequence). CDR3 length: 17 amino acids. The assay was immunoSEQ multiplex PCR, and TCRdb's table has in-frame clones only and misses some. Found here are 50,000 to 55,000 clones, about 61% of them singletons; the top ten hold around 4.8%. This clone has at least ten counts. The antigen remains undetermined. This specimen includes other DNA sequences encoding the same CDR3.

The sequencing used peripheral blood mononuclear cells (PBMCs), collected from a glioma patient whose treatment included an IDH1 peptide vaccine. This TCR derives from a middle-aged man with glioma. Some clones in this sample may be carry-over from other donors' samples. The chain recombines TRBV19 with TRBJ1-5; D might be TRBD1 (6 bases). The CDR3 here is CASSRRGGSYSNQPQHF. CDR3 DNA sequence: TGTGCCAGTAGTCGCAGGGGAGGGTCCTATAGCAATCAGCCCCAGCATTTT.